Each of the 3 T cell receptor beta chains below was sequenced from the same sample in a study of T cells after yellow fever vaccination. TCRdb used MiXCR to reprocess the 5' RACE reads, holding one entry per CDR3 protein. Among around 72,000 distinct CDR3 sequences listed, under 9.5% were seen once. Sample: CD8+ T cells sorted from PBMCs, taken approximately 11 days after the first yellow fever vaccination. These receptors originate from a man aged 18-30 years who received the YFV17D yellow fever vaccine.

The V and J genes are TRBV27 and TRBJ2-1, with 8 bases matching TRBD2. Trimming took 8 bases from V and 7 from J; bases not matched to a gene: 10. CDR3 length equals 14 residues. Germline-derived CDR1 and CDR2 are MNHEY and SMNVEV (reference sequence). For the CDR3, the DNA is TGTGCCAGCGATCCTATCCGGGGGGGGAATGAGCAGTTCTTC. As protein: CASDPIRGGNEQFF.

At least ten counts were recorded for this clonotype. The V gene is TRBV4-1, the J gene TRBJ1-2, with a tentative D call TRBD1 (6 bases). Trimming stripped 1 base from V and 6 bases from J, with 12 bases between. CDR1 and CDR2 from the germline V gene are MGHRA and YSYEKL. The CDR3 has 14 residues. CDR3 region: CASSQVAGEDGYTF. For the CDR3, the DNA is TGCGCCAGCAGCCAAGTGGCAGGGGAGGATGGCTACACCTTC.

The table lists this clonotype with many counts. The J gene is TRBJ2-2, the V gene TRBV7-2; D call uncertain. V lost 3 bases and J lost 4, with 12 bases in between. The CDR3 totals 15 residues. Germline lookup yields CDR1 SGHTA and CDR2 FQGNSA. The CDR3 DNA reads as TGTGCCAGCAGCTTGGGCCAAAAAAGCACCGGGGAGCTGTTTTTT. Protein sequence: CASSLGQKSTGELFF.